Listed below are T cell receptor beta chains from one sample, sequenced in a study of blood T cell repertoires in COVID-19. Clones were read by immunoSEQ multiplex PCR, and TCRdb kept only the in-frame ones, dropping some. Of 150,000 to 200,000 clones in the sample, 80% to 85% were seen once. Sequenced sample: peripheral blood. Source of these receptors: a woman aged 65 to 85 with COVID-19, enrolled during active disease. CDR3s leave out the opening cysteine and the closing phenylalanine or tryptophan. Fields, in order: CDR3 protein, V gene, CDR3 length, J gene.

ASSAGGSNQPQH | TRBV25-1 | 12 | TRBJ1-5
ASSPAVTADSPLH | TRBV18 | 13 | TRBJ1-6
ASGQGTAGTA | TRBV12-5 | 10 | TRBJ1-1
ASSENRLSTDTQY | TRBV2 | 13 | TRBJ2-3
ASSLITGNSPLH | TRBV7-8 | 12 | TRBJ1-6
ASSYLENSPLH | TRBV3-1/TRBV3-2 | 11 | TRBJ1-6
ASSLSYKGDTDTQY | TRBV27 | 14 | TRBJ2-3
ASSVGSYGYT | TRBV2 | 10 | TRBJ1-2
ASSVGETQY | TRBV25-1 | 9 | TRBJ2-5
ASSESNRAYGYT | TRBV10-1 | 12 | TRBJ1-2
ASSFTDQPQH | TRBV6-5 | 10 | TRBJ1-5
ASSQQGQAF | TRBV6-6 | 9 | TRBJ1-1
ASSRAYNEQF | TRBV6-6 | 10 | TRBJ2-1
ASSQGTRNNIQY | TRBV4-1 | 12 | TRBJ2-4